This T cell receptor beta chain was retrieved from a study of early stage breast cancer tumors. The V and J ends lost 6 bases and 5 bases, in that order; junction bases with no gene match: 13. CDR3 size: 15 residues. Per germline, CDR1 SQVTM and CDR2 ANQGSEA. Assay used: immunoSEQ multiplex PCR; TCRdb lists only in-frame clones, some missing. The sample consists of approximately 75,000 clones, 65% to 85% of them appearing once. Sequencing input: blood. This receptor was identified in a person in their 40s with breast cancer. The V call is TRBV29-1, the J call TRBJ1-1; TRBD1 aligns across 9 bases. CDR3 sequence: CSVRDRADGGTEAFF. CDR3 in DNA: TGCAGCGTCAGGGACAGGGCGGACGGAGGGACTGAAGCTTTCTTT.